These 19 T cell receptor beta chains share one sample of origin, sequenced in a study of blood T cell repertoires in COVID-19. The table came from immunoSEQ multiplex PCR; TCRdb's copy has only in-frame clones and leaves some out. In the table there are roughly 120,000 clones, over 60% of which are singletons. Sequencing was carried out using peripheral blood. The receptors originated from a human donor in a cohort sampled during active COVID-19.

The CDR3 DNA reads as TGCACCAGCAGCCAAGACAATGGCCTAGCGGGACTATCTCGACCCTACGAGCAGTACTTC. Its translation: CTSSQDNGLAGLSRPYEQYF. This chain links TRBV1 with TRBJ2-7; TRBD2 reflects the table's D call only, with no check against the DNA. TRBV1 is a pseudogene locus. CDR3 length: 20 amino acids.

The chain links TRBV5-6 to TRBJ2-7, with a tentative D call TRBD1 (6 bases). The CDR3 covers 15 residues. Deletions cut 1 base from V and 2 bases from J, with 13 bases between. Germline assignment: CDR1 SGHDT and CDR2 YYEEEE. The CDR3: CASSLSADRPYEQYF. CDR3 coding DNA: TGTGCCAGCAGCTTGTCGGCTGACAGGCCCTACGAGCAGTACTTC.

This clone was counted a few times. CDR3: CASSLQGVDGYTF. CDR3 coding DNA: TGCGCCAGCAGCCTACAGGGGGTAGATGGCTACACCTTC. The chain is built from TRBV4-1 and TRBJ1-2, with TRBD1 matching 8 bases. The CDR3 extends over 13 amino acids. V was pared by 4 bases and J by 6 bases, with 4 bases of the junction left unmatched. Germline V gene data show CDR1 as MGHRA and CDR2 as YSYEKL.

The genes are TRBV28 and TRBJ1-2; D call uncertain. The length of the CDR3 is 14 residues. CDR1 MDHEN and CDR2 SYDVKM come from the germline V gene. Deletions cut 2 bases from V and 6 bases from J, with 13 bases between. The CDR3 loop reads CASSLRQAPHGYTF. Written as DNA, the CDR3 is TGTGCCAGCAGTTTAAGGCAGGCCCCGCATGGCTACACCTTC.

J is TRBJ2-1 and V is TRBV5-1, with D unclear. Trimming removed 2 bases from V and 3 bases from J, with 9 bases in between. The germline gives CDR1 SGHRS, CDR2 YFSETQ. The CDR3 consists of 14 residues. CDR3 coding DNA: TGCGCCAGCAGCTTAGTTGTCGGCTACAATGAGCAGTTCTTC. Encoded protein: CASSLVVGYNEQFF.

V gene TRBV27 combines with J gene TRBJ2-3, with 8 bases lining up with TRBD2. The CDR3 sequence is 14 residues long. The V gene's germline CDR1 is MNHEY and CDR2 SMNVEV (reference sequence). V trimming: 2 bases; J trimming: 6 bases; junction bases outside the gene matches: 4. DNA of the CDR3: TGTGCCAGCAGTTTAGCGGGAGGAGCGGATACGCAGTATTTT. The encoded protein is CASSLAGGADTQYF.

This sequence joins TRBV11-3 and TRBJ2-7; TRBD2 is a possible D gene (7 bases). The length of the CDR3 is 14 residues. V shed 5 bases and J shed 3 bases, with 14 bases lying between them. CDR1 and CDR2 from the germline V gene are SGHNT and YENEEA. The DNA for the CDR3 is TGTGCCAGCAGCCTGGGGGGGGCTTACTACGAGCAGTACTTC. Its translation is CASSLGGAYYEQYF.

V gene TRBV19 combines with J gene TRBJ1-1; the D is unclear. The length of the CDR3 is 13 residues. Trimming pared 3 bases from V and 4 bases from J, leaving 9 bases between. The germline V gene encodes CDR1 LNHDA and CDR2 SQIVND (reference sequence). The CDR3 DNA follows: TGTGCCAGTAGTATCGGAGCCAGCACTGAAGCTTTCTTT. Its translation is CASSIGASTEAFF.

The V call is TRBV7-9, the J call TRBJ1-1; D gene unclear. This CDR3 contains 14 residues. Germline V gene sequence: CDR1 SEHNR, CDR2 FQNEAQ (reference sequence). The ends were cut back, 6 bases at V and 5 bases at J, with 16 bases in the middle. In nucleotides, the CDR3 is TGTGCCAGCAGTTACCGGGAGCGAGTTACTGAAGCTTTCTTT. Translated: CASSYRERVTEAFF. Looking up the rest from reference TRBV7-9 and TRBJ1-1 gives the full variable domain: DTGVSQNPRHKITKRGQNVTFRCDPISEHNRLYWYRQTLGQGPEFLTYFQNEAQLEKSRLLSDRFSAERPKGSFSTLEIQRTEQGDSAMYLCASSYRERVTEAFFGQGTRLTVV.

The chain combines TRBV7-9 with TRBJ1-3; D ambiguous. CDR1 is SEHNR and CDR2 is FQNEAQ in the germline V gene (reference sequence). Trimming removed 3 bases at V and 0 bases at J, with 15 bases between. The CDR3 length is 17 residues. CDR3 sequence reads: CASSLGFRESSGNTIYF. As DNA, the CDR3 is TGTGCCAGCAGCTTGGGTTTCCGGGAGAGCTCTGGAAACACCATATATTTT.

V is TRBV2 and J is TRBJ2-6; 7 bases align to TRBD1. The CDR3 contains 18 residues. Germline V gives CDR1 SNHLY, CDR2 FYNNEI. Trimming removed 3 bases from V and 0 bases from J; junction bases left unmatched: 8. The CDR3 coding sequence is TGTGCCAGCAGTGAGCCCGGGACAGAGCACTCTGGGGCCAACGTCCTGACTTTC. Protein product: CASSEPGTEHSGANVLTF.

The chain links TRBV19 to TRBJ2-7; maybe TRBD2 (5 bases). V shed 5 bases and J shed 3 bases, with 14 bases lying between them. The CDR3 sequence is 14 residues long. CDR1 is LNHDA and CDR2 is SQIVND in the germline V gene (reference sequence). The CDR3 coding sequence is TGTGCCAGTAGTCGGGAATCGAGAGACTACGAGCAGTACTTC. As protein: CASSRESRDYEQYF.

This clone was counted a single time. This chain uses TRBV7-6 with TRBJ2-7; D perhaps matches TRBD1 (7 bases). CDR1 and CDR2 (germline): SGHVS, FNYEAQ. V lost 5 bases, J lost 3 bases, and 17 bases lay in between. There are 15 residues in the CDR3. The CDR3 protein is CASSLQGGGGYEQYF. The CDR3 DNA is TGTGCCAGCAGCCTCCAGGGGGGCGGTGGCTACGAGCAGTACTTC.

The chain has TRBV6-5 and TRBJ1-4, with 7 bases lining up with TRBD1. The germline V gene encodes CDR1 MNHEY and CDR2 SVGAGI. V shed 5 bases and J 8 bases; nucleotides not matched to a gene: 8. The CDR3 loop spans 14 amino acids. The CDR3 DNA reads TGTGCCAGCAGTAAGAGGGACAGCATAGAAAAACTGTTTTTT. This encodes CASSKRDSIEKLFF.

The chain combines TRBV27 with TRBJ2-3; 7 bases map to TRBD2. CDR1 is MNHEY and CDR2 is SMNVEV in the germline V gene (reference sequence). The ends lost 5 bases at V and 6 bases at J; junction bases unmatched: 11. The CDR3 runs 15 residues. CDR3 in amino acids: CASSPGTTSRDTQYF. The CDR3 DNA follows: TGTGCCAGCAGTCCCGGGACTACCAGCAGGGATACGCAGTATTTT.

The genes are TRBV30 and TRBJ1-1; D gene uncertain. Germline loops: CDR1 GTSNPN, CDR2 SVGIG (reference sequence). V gave up 0 bases and J gave up 2 bases, with 7 bases separating them. This CDR3 has 13 amino acids. The CDR3 sequence: CAWSVRENTEAFF. The CDR3 bases are TGTGCCTGGAGTGTGCGCGAAAACACTGAAGCTTTCTTT.

V and J are TRBV7-9 and TRBJ2-7; D not certain. The V end was cut by 4 bases, the J end by 2 bases, with 6 bases between. This CDR3 is 12 amino acids long. Germline CDR1 SEHNR, CDR2 FQNEAQ (reference sequence). For the CDR3, the DNA is TGTGCCAGCAGCTGGGCTACCTACGAGCAGTACTTC. The encoded protein is CASSWATYEQYF.

V usage is TRBV3-1 (or the pseudogene TRBV3-2) and J usage is TRBJ2-7; tentatively, D is TRBD2 (5 bases). V lost 1 base to trimming and J lost 6 bases, with 10 bases between them. Germline V gene sequence: CDR1 LGHDT, CDR2 YNNKEL (reference sequence). The CDR3 contains 13 residues. CDR3 sequence (DNA): TGTGCCAGCAGCCAAGGGACGGCGGGCGAGCAGTACTTC. This translates into CASSQGTAGEQYF.

CDR3 protein: CASSGASGFTYEQYF. CDR3 DNA: TGTGCCAGCAGCGGCGCGTCCGGGTTCACCTACGAGCAGTACTTC. J is TRBJ2-7 and V is TRBV5-8; D not certain. This CDR3 region has 15 residues. Trimming left V 4 bases short and J 2 bases short, with 16 bases between. Germline-derived CDR1 and CDR2 are SGHTS and YDEGEE.